This T cell receptor (beta chain) stems from a study of cytomegalovirus exposure and HLA in healthy donors. Both 60 Vbeta primers and 13 Jbeta primers went into the PCR. Some clones are missing from TCRdb's copy, which holds only in-frame ones; the method was immunoSEQ multiplex PCR. The sample contains some 110,000 clones, about 76% of which appear only once. V trimming: 0 bases; J trimming: 0 bases; junction bases outside the gene matches: 11. The CDR3 length is 19 residues. Germline V gene lookup returns CDR1 SGHNT and CDR2 YYREEE (reference sequence). The sequenced material came from PBMCs. The sequence was collected from a man aged 30 to 45 in good health and CMV-seropositive. The chain couples TRBV5-4 to TRBJ2-3; 9 bases align to TRBD2. As DNA, the CDR3 is TGTGCCAGCAGCTTGGATATCCCCGCTAGCGGGGCTAGCACAGATACGCAGTATTTT. Translating it yields CASSLDIPASGASTDTQYF.